This record concerns one TCR beta chain sequence. Its antigen is unknown. No base quality information exists; no much larger clone differs at one position. Deletion took 3 bases off V and 0 bases off J, with a span of 21 bases between the germline ends. The CDR3, from cysteine to phenylalanine, totals 18 residues. This entry keeps only the CDR3 DNA: 54 bases, framed from base 1. The germline V gene encodes CDR1 SGHAT and CDR2 FQNNGV. The cohort comprised under 700 healthy bone marrow donors. At the time of sampling, every cohort member was nominally healthy, though immune exposures that went unrecorded were likely present. The donor tested CMV seronegative and was one of the 352 seronegative cohort members. Every donor gave a peripheral blood sample, and the peripheral blood mononuclear cells from that sample were used for TCR beta sequencing. The Qiagen DNeasy Blood Extraction Kit was used to extract genomic DNA from the blood cell samples.

The data originate from a study of cytomegalovirus exposure and HLA in healthy donors listed by TCRdb under 2017. Study-wide context: In an earlier analysis of 550 to 750 of the donors, 250 to 300 Gb of sequence data and 100 million or so unique TCR beta sequences from about 190 million T cells were reported. About 300 gigabases of sequencing data and tens of millions of unique TCR sequences were included in an early release covering about 600 HLA-typed donors. Of the 300 to 450 genotyped donors, about 80% fell in the genetic ancestry cluster associated with self-reported Caucasian donors. The study was designed to test whether signatures of past pathogen exposure could be identified by cataloging public T cell receptors. The study used immunosequencing to profile the T cell repertoires of more than 650 subjects and linked those repertoires to cytomegalovirus serostatus. In addition to the first cohort of approximately 650 subjects, a separate validation cohort of about 120 different subjects was used. To predict cytomegalovirus infection status, the study brought together high-throughput TCR immunosequencing, statistical association of individual TCRs with disease status, and machine learning. In a later analysis, previously published TCR beta repertoires from 550 to 750 donors were re-analyzed and high-resolution HLA genotyping was added so that TCR occurrence patterns could be studied. Rather than using new phenotypic data, the later analysis identified candidate immune exposures from TCR beta sequences and from how often those sequences occurred across donors. In an earlier analysis of about 590 of the donors, high-throughput TCR beta sequencing was used to judge whether each TCR beta V gene segment behaved as functional or pseudogenic. Alongside the repertoire data, information on donor age, sex, ethnicity and CMV serostatus was compiled. In a later genetic analysis, genome-wide SNP genotypes for about 65% of the roughly 670 donors were used, and that subset was treated as a discovery cohort. All discovery cohort repertoires had been generated using a single sequencing platform. Both class I and class II loci were covered by HLA typing, at four-digit resolution. The number of donors typed differed by locus, with about 629-640 for A, B, C, DRB1 and DQB1, around 520 for DQA1, about 610 for DPA1, and 400 to 490 for DPB1. About 5 DR-DQ haplotypes were handled as single units for association and clustering, since linkage in the cohort was strong. Across 398 genotyped donors of the cohort, an average of approximately 240,000 unique TCR beta nucleotide sequences per donor were sequenced, and roughly 20% of those sequences were non-productive.

Library preparation used the immunoSEQ multiplex PCR assay. The multiplex PCR relied on a mix of 60 forward primers for TCR Vbeta segments and 13 reverse primers for TCR Jbeta segments. Amplification of the CDR3 region of rearranged TCR beta genes was performed with a multiplex PCR assay on genomic DNA. On the Illumina HiSeq System, the amplified TCR beta libraries were sequenced as 87-base-pair reads. Under the source paper's analysis protocol: A later analysis tallied 75 million to 95 million unique TCR beta chains across the 600 to 700 repertoires, and approximately 9.9 million of those chains were shared by two or more donors. Raw reads were error-corrected and collapsed into unique sequences with a nearest-neighbor algorithm that merged closely related sequences to remove PCR and sequencing errors. CDR3 sequences were aligned to IMGT reference sequences to assign V, D and J gene segments. Each retained sequence needed at least a six-nucleotide match to both a V gene segment and a J gene segment. Rearrangements were called productive when the CDR3 lacked stop codons and stayed in frame with V and J; all others were non-productive. CDR3 was defined by IMGT convention, running from the second conserved V-encoded cysteine to the conserved J-encoded phenylalanine. The earlier analysis of fewer than 750 of the donors excluded sequences that lacked an unambiguous match to a single V gene segment. In an earlier analysis of several hundred of the donors, a V segment was called functional when productive rearrangements were above 56.7%, and segregating when the standard deviation between donors exceeded 5%. To diagnose cytomegalovirus status from the catalog of TCR beta chain sequences, a statistical classification framework was built. In a later analysis, V and J genes were assigned by comparing TCR nucleotide sequences against IMGT/GENE-DB human TR gene sequences. In a later analysis, CDR3 sequences and most-parsimonious VDJ recombination scenarios were assigned using the TCRdist pipeline. In a later analysis, every TCR beta chain was defined by the combination of its CDR3 amino acid sequence and its V-gene family, and reads without a unique V-gene family were dropped. In a later analysis, 500 to 650 highly shared, low-generation-probability nucleotide sequences were removed to address suspected cross-contamination and a sequencing artifact. In a later analysis, a clonal expansion index for each public chain was calculated from normalized within-repertoire ranks of inferred template counts. Generation probabilities in a later analysis came from a VDJ recombination model fitted to out-of-frame rearrangements, and those results were checked against IGoR. In a later analysis, TCR-TCR, TCR-HLA and TCR-CMV co-occurrence was scored with hypergeometric tests, and a repertoire-size bias correction was applied to TCR pairs. A later analysis estimated false discovery rates by permuting HLA or CMV assignments 20 times. A later analysis grouped co-occurring TCRs with DBSCAN, adding TCRdist sequence similarity when clustering within HLA-allele-positive subsets. For co-occurrence clustering, repertoires with fewer than 30,000 or more than 120,000 public chains were excluded, along with four or five repertoires with anomalous nucleotide sharing. TCRdb carries this immuneACCESS record with in-frame sequences only. Its versions omit some clonotypes, under half of them owing to an unresolved V gene in the studies checked, with the rest unexplained. The DNA was the basis for D and trimming; V, J and clone size are from that table. The sample records 100,000 to 120,000 clones, around 84% of which are singletons. The ten largest clones capture 1% to 1.5% of the sample.

Beyond this particular receptor, the publication reports: A further reported finding was that TCR beta sequences accurately predicted the HLA-A and HLA-B alleles for most subjects in the first cohort. According to a later analysis, TCR association rates differed among HLA loci, with DRB1 alleles showing the most associated TCRs and HLA-C alleles showing the fewest. A later analysis associated some 17,000 TCR beta sequences with specific HLA alleles at a false discovery rate of 0.05. Compared with the approximately 670-donor mean, donors in an Asian-associated ancestry cluster had fewer N-insertions in productive TCRs, according to a later genetic analysis. The study gave a list of more than 150 TCR beta chains associated with cytomegalovirus. The earlier analysis of about 600 of the donors excluded about 16 rarely observed V segments, including chromosome 9 orphons, because counts were too low. A later analysis found that HLA-associated TCR beta chains were more clonally expanded and had lower generation probabilities than equally common non-associated chains. The sequencing pipeline was judged likely to have produced a cluster of highly shared sequence variants as a technical artifact. V-gene and J-gene trimming of TCR beta chains was associated with a missense DCLRE1C variant in a later genetic analysis, and the association was replicated in an independent cohort. In a later analysis, most CMV-associated TCR beta chains were found to appear HLA-restricted, with HLA associations seemingly driven largely by CMV exposure. The classifier was reported to diagnose cytomegalovirus status with high specificity and sensitivity in both the original cohort and the validation cohort. According to the authors, the approach could potentially be generalized to other disease states and immunological phenotypes. An earlier analysis of some 590 of the donors showed that most TCR beta V segments appeared in productive rearrangements either about 87% or about 30% of the time, which broadly matched IMGT annotations. Some IMGT-functional V segments, including TRBV6-2 and TRBV6-3, could not be told apart with the 87-base-pair reads, so those segments were excluded. Linkage disequilibrium might explain the correlated functional status among segregating V segments, but an unknown experimental factor could not be ruled out. Because HLA typing was unavailable for some donors at each locus, only the typed subset was used in association tests. While some public TCRs were present in many individuals, most TCR sequences turned up only very rarely across donors. According to a later analysis, parvovirus B19, influenza, CMV and Epstein-Barr virus appeared linked to several top co-occurrence clusters. This cohort had only TCR beta chains sequenced, and the lack of alpha or paired-chain data limited which features could be detected. Assigning TCR associations to individual alleles was difficult when HLA alleles, especially DR and DQ, strongly co-occurred. For the cohort, immune exposure information was limited to CMV serostatus. In vitro tests confirmed that a few of the cytomegalovirus-associated TCR beta chains recognize cytomegalovirus antigens. The presence/absence analyses assumed that sequencing depth was roughly uniform across donors, and that assumption may not be true.

Sample: PBMCs. This TCR was sampled from a woman aged 25 to 45 in good health and CMV-seronegative. The chain uses TRBV11-2 and TRBJ2-7, and perhaps TRBD1 as D gene, on 6 matching bases. CDR3 region: CASSLINNRDTSSYEQYF. The DNA reads as follows: TGTGCCAGCAGCTTGATAAACAACCGGGACACTAGCTCCTACGAGCAGTACTTC.